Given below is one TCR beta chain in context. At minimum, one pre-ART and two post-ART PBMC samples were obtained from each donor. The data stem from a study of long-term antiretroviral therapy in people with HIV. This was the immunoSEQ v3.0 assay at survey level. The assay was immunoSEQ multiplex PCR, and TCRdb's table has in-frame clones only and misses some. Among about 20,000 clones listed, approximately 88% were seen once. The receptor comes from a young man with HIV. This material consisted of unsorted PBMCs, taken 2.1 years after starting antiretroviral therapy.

CDR3 protein: CAISGDSEEFSYEQYF. In DNA, the CDR3 is TGTGCCATCAGTGGGGACAGCGAAGAGTTCTCCTACGAGCAGTACTTC. The V and J genes are TRBV10-3 and TRBJ2-7; 7 bases line up with TRBD1. The germline gives CDR1 ENHRY, CDR2 SYGVKD. The V segment lost 4 bases and the J segment 0 bases; nucleotides outside the gene matches: 9. The length of the CDR3 is 16 residues.